These T cell receptor beta chains were read from a single sample in a study of human T cells and chemical hapten exposure. TCRdb redid the calling of the RACE reads with MiXCR, one entry per CDR3 protein. The sample holds under 300,000 distinct CDR3 sequences, roughly 7.7% seen once. Source: whole blood, taken in connection with sensitization to the hapten diphenylcyclopropenone (DPC). These TCRs come from a man between 18 and 35 years old with alopecia areata. Some clones in this sample may be carry-over from other donors' samples. Both conserved end residues are part of each CDR3. A D gene is named only where the DNA matches it firmly. A clone size is listed for some rows: how often the clone was seen (once, few, many), or a class if it is expanded.

DNA	CDR3	D	length	J	V	size
TGTGCCAGCAGTTTACATTTGCAGGGCGGCAATCAGCCCCAGCATTTT	CASSLHLQGGNQPQHF	NA	16	TRBJ1-5	TRBV12-3/TRBV12-4	few
TGTGCCAGCAGTGAAGGGGCAGGCCGCTACACCTTC	CASSEGAGRYTF	NA	12	TRBJ1-2	TRBV25-1	NA
TGTGCCAGCAGCCAAGACCGCCTCTCTGGAAACACCATATATTTT	CASSQDRLSGNTIYF	NA	15	TRBJ1-3	TRBV3-1	NA
TGTGCCAGCACTTTATCGGGAGGGGAGCAGCCCCAGCATTTT	CASTLSGGEQPQHF	NA	14	TRBJ1-5	TRBV6-6	many
TGTGCCAGCAGCTTGGAGCCCGCTCCGCGCACCGGGGAGCTGTTTTTT	CASSLEPAPRTGELFF	NA	16	TRBJ2-2	TRBV5-5	NA
TGCAGCGTCCTTATCCCGGGACCCCTAAAAAGGGATGAGCAGTTCTTC	CSVLIPGPLKRDEQFF	NA	16	TRBJ2-1	TRBV29-1	many
TGCAGCGTTGATAGGGGTCTAGCGGGGGCCCCAACGGATACGCAGTATTTT	CSVDRGLAGAPTDTQYF	TRBD2	17	TRBJ2-3	TRBV29-1	NA
TGCAGCGTCGGCGACGGTATCGGGCCCCAGCATTTT	CSVGDGIGPQHF	NA	12	TRBJ1-5	TRBV29-1	few
TGCGCCAGCAGCTTGGAAACAACGTATGGCTACACCTTC	CASSLETTYGYTF	NA	13	TRBJ1-2	TRBV5-1	NA
TGTGCCAGCAGTTCCCCTCGGACAGGGACGGGGGGCTACACCTTC	CASSSPRTGTGGYTF	TRBD1	15	TRBJ1-2	TRBV27	few
TGTGCCATCAGTGTGACGATCCTTGACACCGGGGAGCTGTTTTTT	CAISVTILDTGELFF	NA	15	TRBJ2-2	TRBV10-3	NA
TGCAGCGTTGTCCTCCTTACAGACCATCTCTACGAGCAGTACTTC	CSVVLLTDHLYEQYF	NA	15	TRBJ2-7	TRBV29-1	few
TGCGCCAGCACCCGGGGGGCGTCTAATGAAAAACTGTTTTTT	CASTRGASNEKLFF	NA	14	TRBJ1-4	TRBV5-1	once
TGTGCCAGCAGTGGTAACAGGGTCTCCTATGGCTACACCTTC	CASSGNRVSYGYTF	NA	14	TRBJ1-2	TRBV12-3/TRBV12-4	NA
TGTGCCAGCAGCGTTACCGCCGGGACCAAGAACACCGGGGAGCTGTTTTTT	CASSVTAGTKNTGELFF	NA	17	TRBJ2-2	TRBV9	NA
TGTGCCAGCAGCTCGGGACCGGTAACGAATGAAAAACTGTTTTTT	CASSSGPVTNEKLFF	NA	15	TRBJ1-4	TRBV7-2	many